This is a list of T cell receptor beta chains from one sample in a study of blood T cells in healthy people across ages. A single record per CDR3 protein comes from TCRdb applying MiXCR to the 5' RACE reads. The sample lists a few hundred thousand distinct CDR3 sequences, about half occurring once. The source material was blood. The receptor set was obtained from a man aged 55 to 69 in good health. CDR3s include the opening cysteine and the closing phenylalanine or tryptophan. Each record gives: CDR3 DNA, CDR3 protein, V gene, clone size, D gene, CDR3 length, J gene. D genes are given only for firm matches. Expanded clones are given a class, and other clones once, few, many or no size at all.

TGTGCCAGCAGCCCCGGTATTGGGGCCAACGTCCTGACTTTC | CASSPGIGANVLTF | TRBV5-6 | few | NA | 14 | TRBJ2-6
TGTGCCAGCAGCTTAGCGACGCGGGGAACAGATACGCAGTATTTT | CASSLATRGTDTQYF | TRBV7-8 | few | NA | 15 | TRBJ2-3
TGCAGCGCTGTTCCCGGACAGGGGGTTTCAGATACGCAGTATTTT | CSAVPGQGVSDTQYF | TRBV29-1 | NA | TRBD1 | 15 | TRBJ2-3
TGTGCCAGCAGTACCGTCTCCGGGACGTCGACCTACAATGAGCAGTTCTTC | CASSTVSGTSTYNEQFF | TRBV12-3/TRBV12-4 | NA | NA | 17 | TRBJ2-1
TGCAGCGCAGGGGGGTCCTACGAGCAGTACTTC | CSAGGSYEQYF | TRBV20-1 | NA | NA | 11 | TRBJ2-7
TGTGCCAGCAGCAGACCCGGGGTCTACGAGCAGTACTTC | CASSRPGVYEQYF | TRBV7-2 | medium-sized | NA | 13 | TRBJ2-7
TGTGCCAGCTCACCGAGTAGCGGGAGCGCTAATGAGCAGTTCTTC | CASSPSSGSANEQFF | TRBV18 | few | TRBD2 | 15 | TRBJ2-1
TGTGCCTGGGGGACGGGGACTGGGGCCAACGTCCTGACTTTC | CAWGTGTGANVLTF | TRBV30 | NA | NA | 14 | TRBJ2-6
TGTGCCAGCAGTGGTGGCGGGATTAACTCCTACGAGCAGTACTTC | CASSGGGINSYEQYF | TRBV25-1 | NA | NA | 15 | TRBJ2-7
TGTGCCTGGAGTGTATTCAGTAAAGTTCCCTACGAGCAGTACTTC | CAWSVFSKVPYEQYF | TRBV30 | few | NA | 15 | TRBJ2-7
TGTGCCACCAGACGAGGGACAGCAGCTAGCAATCAGCCCCAGCATTTT | CATRRGTAASNQPQHF | TRBV6-5 | NA | TRBD1 | 16 | TRBJ1-5
TGTGCCAGCAGTTTGGTACAGGGGCTTGAAGGCTACACCTTC | CASSLVQGLEGYTF | TRBV12-3/TRBV12-4 | few | TRBD1 | 14 | TRBJ1-2
TGTGCCAGCAGCTTGCACACAGGCGGGAACAATGAGCAGTTCTTC | CASSLHTGGNNEQFF | TRBV5-5 | NA | NA | 15 | TRBJ2-1
TGCAGCGTTGAAGTGCGGGATGAGCAGTTCTTC | CSVEVRDEQFF | TRBV29-1 | few | NA | 11 | TRBJ2-1
TGTGCCAGCAGTACGGGGGCGTCAAGCTATGGCTACACCTTC | CASSTGASSYGYTF | TRBV28 | NA | NA | 14 | TRBJ1-2
TGCGCCAGCAGCCCACAGACAGGGATCCCCTACGAGCAGTACTTC | CASSPQTGIPYEQYF | TRBV4-3 | few | TRBD1 | 15 | TRBJ2-7
TGTGCCAGCAGCCAGGGCGCAAATTCACCCCTCCACTTT | CASSQGANSPLHF | TRBV3-1 | NA | NA | 13 | TRBJ1-6
TGTGCCAGCAGCCAAGACCCGGGACAGTCGTCCCAGTACTTC | CASSQDPGQSSQYF | TRBV4-2 | many | TRBD1 | 14 | TRBJ2-5
TGTGCCAGCTTATCCGCGGGCCCCTCCTTCCCGATCACCGGGGAGCTGTTTTTT | CASLSAGPSFPITGELFF | TRBV3-1 | NA | NA | 18 | TRBJ2-2
TGTGCCAGCAGTTGGCGGCGGGAGCAGTACTTC | CASSWRREQYF | TRBV6-6 | NA | TRBD2 | 11 | TRBJ2-5
TGCGCCAGCAGCCAAGCCTCCGGGACTAGCGGGAGGGTAAACATTCAGTACTTC | CASSQASGTSGRVNIQYF | TRBV4-1 | NA | TRBD2 | 18 | TRBJ2-4
TGCAGCATAAGATCCGGCCAAGAGACCCAGTTCTTC | CSIRSGQETQFF | TRBV29-1 | NA | NA | 12 | TRBJ2-1
TGTGCCAGCAGGTCTAGCGGGGGCTCCTACGAGCAGTACTTC | CASRSSGGSYEQYF | TRBV13 | few | TRBD2 | 14 | TRBJ2-7
TGTGCCACCAGCCACCGGGACACCAGTCCCTACGAGCAGTACTTC | CATSHRDTSPYEQYF | TRBV24-1 | NA | NA | 15 | TRBJ2-7
TGTGCCACCAAGGGGGCCCAGATGAACACTGAAGCTTTCTTT | CATKGAQMNTEAFF | TRBV19 | NA | TRBD1 | 14 | TRBJ1-1
TGTGCCAGCAGCGTCGGGCAGCAAGAGACCCAGTACTTC | CASSVGQQETQYF | TRBV9 | many | NA | 13 | TRBJ2-5
TGCAGCGTTGCTCAGGGGGTGCCCGGCTCTGGGGCCAACATCCTGACTTTC | CSVAQGVPGSGANILTF | TRBV29-1 | NA | TRBD1 | 17 | TRBJ2-6
TGTGCCAGTAGTATTGGCGGGGGTGGGCCTGAAGCTTTCTTT | CASSIGGGGPEAFF | TRBV19 | NA | NA | 14 | TRBJ1-1
TGTGCCAGCAGCCGGCCCGAACCGGGACAGGCGCTCTCTGGGGCCAACGTCCTGACTTTC | CASSRPEPGQALSGANVLTF | TRBV7-8 | NA | TRBD1 | 20 | TRBJ2-6